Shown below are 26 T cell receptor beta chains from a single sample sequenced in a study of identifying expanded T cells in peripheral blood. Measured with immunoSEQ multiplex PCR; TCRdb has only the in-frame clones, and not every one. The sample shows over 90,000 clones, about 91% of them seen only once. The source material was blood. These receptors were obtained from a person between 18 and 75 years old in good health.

Here the CDR3 reads CASRMDANQPQHF. The DNA of the CDR3 is TGTGCCAGCAGAATGGATGCAAATCAGCCCCAGCATTTT. The genes are TRBV6-5 and TRBJ1-5, with D unclear. V was shortened by 6 bases and J by 4 bases, with 10 bases between the two germline ends. Germline V lookup: CDR1 MNHEY, CDR2 SVGAGI. The CDR3 runs 13 residues.

As DNA, the CDR3 is TGTGCCAGCAGCGCCGGGACTAGCGGTAGCACAGATACGCAGTATTTT. Protein product: CASSAGTSGSTDTQYF. The rearrangement joins TRBV9 to TRBJ2-3; 11 bases match TRBD2. Germline CDR1 and CDR2: SGDLS and YYNGEE. The junction had 3 bases not matched to a gene; V was cut back by 3 bases and J by 0 bases. This CDR3 has 16 residues.

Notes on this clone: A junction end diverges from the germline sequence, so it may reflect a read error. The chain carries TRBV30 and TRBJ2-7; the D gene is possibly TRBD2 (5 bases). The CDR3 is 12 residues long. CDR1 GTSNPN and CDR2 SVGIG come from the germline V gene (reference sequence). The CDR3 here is CAWSVTNGNGNF. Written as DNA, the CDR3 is TGTGCCTGGAGTGTAACGAACGGGAATGGCAACTTC.

CDR3 in amino acids: CASSPFSSGSYEQYF. CDR3 nucleotides: TGTGCCAGCAGCCCGTTTTCGAGCGGGAGTTACGAGCAGTACTTC. The chain links TRBV9 to TRBJ2-7, with 8 bases lining up with TRBD2. The CDR3 covers 15 residues. The germline V gene encodes CDR1 SGDLS and CDR2 YYNGEE. V shed 4 bases, J shed 4 bases, and the junction held 10 bases outside the gene matches.

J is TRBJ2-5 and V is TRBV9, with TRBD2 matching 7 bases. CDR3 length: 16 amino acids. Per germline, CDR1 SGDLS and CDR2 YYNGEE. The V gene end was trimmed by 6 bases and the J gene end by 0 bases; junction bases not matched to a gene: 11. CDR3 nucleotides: TGTGCCAGCACCCCAGGTAGCGGGTACTACCAAGAGACCCAGTACTTC. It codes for CASTPGSGYYQETQYF.

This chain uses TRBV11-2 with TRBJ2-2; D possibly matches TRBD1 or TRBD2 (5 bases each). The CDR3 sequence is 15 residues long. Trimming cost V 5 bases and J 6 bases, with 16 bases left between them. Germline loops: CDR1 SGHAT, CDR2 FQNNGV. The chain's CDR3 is CASSNSGAMSGELFF. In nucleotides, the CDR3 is TGTGCCAGCAGCAATTCCGGGGCCATGTCCGGGGAGCTGTTTTTT.

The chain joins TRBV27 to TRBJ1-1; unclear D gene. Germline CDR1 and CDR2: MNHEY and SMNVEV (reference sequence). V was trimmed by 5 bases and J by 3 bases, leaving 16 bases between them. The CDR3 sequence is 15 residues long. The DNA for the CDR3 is TGTGCCAGCAGTCTAACAGCCTGGGCAGACACTGAAGCTTTCTTT. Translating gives CASSLTAWADTEAFF.

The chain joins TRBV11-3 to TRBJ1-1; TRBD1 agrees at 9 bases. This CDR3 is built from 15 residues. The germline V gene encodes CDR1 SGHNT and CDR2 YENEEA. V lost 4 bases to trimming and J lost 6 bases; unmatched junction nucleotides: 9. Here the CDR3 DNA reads TGTGCCAGCAGCTCATCCAGACAGGGGGGCTCTGAAGCTTTCTTT. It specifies CASSSSRQGGSEAFF. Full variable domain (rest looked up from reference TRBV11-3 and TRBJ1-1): EAGVVQSPRYKIIEKKQPVAFWCNPISGHNTLYWYLQNLGQGPELLIRYENEEAVDDSQLPKDRFSAERLKGVDSTLKIQPAELGDSAVYLCASSSSRQGGSEAFFGQGTRLTVV.

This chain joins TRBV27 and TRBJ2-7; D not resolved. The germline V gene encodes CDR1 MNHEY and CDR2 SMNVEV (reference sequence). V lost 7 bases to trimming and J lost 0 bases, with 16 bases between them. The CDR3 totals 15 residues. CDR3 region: CASTSVESPSYEQYF. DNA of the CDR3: TGTGCCAGCACGAGTGTGGAGTCTCCCTCCTACGAGCAGTACTTC.

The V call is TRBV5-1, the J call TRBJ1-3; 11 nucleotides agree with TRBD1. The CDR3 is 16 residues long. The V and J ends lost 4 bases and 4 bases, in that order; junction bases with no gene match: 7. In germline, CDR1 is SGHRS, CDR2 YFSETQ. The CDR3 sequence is CASSGWTGGSGNTIYF. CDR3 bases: TGCGCCAGCAGCGGGTGGACAGGGGGCTCCGGAAACACCATATATTTT.

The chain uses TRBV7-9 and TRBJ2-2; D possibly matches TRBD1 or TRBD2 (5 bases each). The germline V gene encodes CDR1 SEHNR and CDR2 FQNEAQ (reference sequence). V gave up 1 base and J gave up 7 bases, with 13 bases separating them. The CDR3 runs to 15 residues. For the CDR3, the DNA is TGTGCCAGCAGCTTAGTATCCCCAGGGAGCGGGGAGCTGTTTTTT. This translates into CASSLVSPGSGELFF.

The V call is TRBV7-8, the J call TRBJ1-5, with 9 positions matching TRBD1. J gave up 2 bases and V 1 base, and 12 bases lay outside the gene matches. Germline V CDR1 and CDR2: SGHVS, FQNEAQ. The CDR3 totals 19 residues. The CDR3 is CASSLEYGTGFFGNQPQHF. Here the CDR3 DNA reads TGTGCCAGCAGCTTAGAGTACGGGACAGGGTTCTTTGGCAATCAGCCCCAGCATTTT.

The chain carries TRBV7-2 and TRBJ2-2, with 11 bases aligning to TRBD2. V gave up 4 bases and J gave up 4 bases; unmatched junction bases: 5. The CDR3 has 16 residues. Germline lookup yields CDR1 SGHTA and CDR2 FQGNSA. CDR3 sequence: CASSSRGTSGTGELFF. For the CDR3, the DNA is TGTGCCAGCAGCTCCCGCGGGACTAGCGGCACCGGGGAGCTGTTTTTT.

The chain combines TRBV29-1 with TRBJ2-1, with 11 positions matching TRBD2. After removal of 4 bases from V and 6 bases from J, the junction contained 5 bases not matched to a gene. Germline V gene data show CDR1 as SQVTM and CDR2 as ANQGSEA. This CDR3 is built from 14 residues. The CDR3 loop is CSVVSTSGTNEQFF. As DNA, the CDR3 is TGCAGCGTTGTTTCGACTAGCGGGACCAATGAGCAGTTCTTC.

CDR3 in DNA: TGCAGCGTTGCTGACACCGAGCAGTACTTC. Protein: CSVADTEQYF. The rearrangement links TRBV29-1 to TRBJ2-7; D uncertain. Germline CDR1 SQVTM, CDR2 ANQGSEA. Between the trimmed V and J ends, which lost 4 bases and 6 bases, there was a span of 7 bases. This CDR3 has 10 amino acids.

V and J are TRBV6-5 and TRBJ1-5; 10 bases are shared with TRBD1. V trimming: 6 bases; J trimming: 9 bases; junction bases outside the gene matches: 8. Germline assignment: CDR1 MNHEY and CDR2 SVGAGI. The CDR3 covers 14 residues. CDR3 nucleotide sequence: TGTGCCAGCAGCCTGACAGGGGGCTTGGGGCCCCAGCATTTT. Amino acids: CASSLTGGLGPQHF.

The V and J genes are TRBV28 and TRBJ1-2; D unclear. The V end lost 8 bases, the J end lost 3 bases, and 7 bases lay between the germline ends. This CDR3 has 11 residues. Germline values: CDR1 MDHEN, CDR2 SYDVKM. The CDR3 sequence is CASRVDYGYTF. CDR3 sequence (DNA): TGTGCCAGCCGGGTGGACTATGGCTACACCTTC.

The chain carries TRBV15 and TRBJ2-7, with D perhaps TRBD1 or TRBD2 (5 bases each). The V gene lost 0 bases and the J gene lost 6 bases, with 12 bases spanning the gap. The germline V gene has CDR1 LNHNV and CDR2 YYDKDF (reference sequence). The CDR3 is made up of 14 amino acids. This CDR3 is CATSRERGAGEQYF. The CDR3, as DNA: TGTGCCACCAGCAGAGAACGTGGGGCGGGCGAGCAGTACTTC.

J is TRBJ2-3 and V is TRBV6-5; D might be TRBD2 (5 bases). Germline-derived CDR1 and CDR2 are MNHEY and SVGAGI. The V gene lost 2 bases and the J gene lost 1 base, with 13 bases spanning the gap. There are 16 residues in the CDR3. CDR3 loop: CASSYGLGAGTDTQYF. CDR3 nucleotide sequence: TGTGCCAGCAGTTACGGACTTGGTGCGGGCACAGATACGCAGTATTTT.

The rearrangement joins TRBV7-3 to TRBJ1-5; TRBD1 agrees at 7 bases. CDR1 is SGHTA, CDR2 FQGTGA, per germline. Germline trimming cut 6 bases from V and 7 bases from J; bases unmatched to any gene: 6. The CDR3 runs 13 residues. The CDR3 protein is CASSTTGNQPQHF. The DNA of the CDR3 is TGTGCCAGCAGTACGACAGGGAACCAGCCCCAGCATTTT.

The CDR3 DNA reads TGTGCCAGCAGGAAGGCAGGAGTTGTGACAGATACGCAGTATTTT. This codes for CASRKAGVVTDTQYF. This chain connects TRBV7-3 to TRBJ2-3; D not resolved. Per the germline V gene, CDR1 is SGHTA and CDR2 is FQGTGA. Deletions cut 6 bases from V and 3 bases from J, with 16 bases between. The CDR3 consists of 15 residues. Supplemented by reference TRBV7-3 and TRBJ2-3, the full variable domain reads GAGVSQTPSNKVTEKGKYVELRCDPISGHTALYWYRQSLGQGPEFLIYFQGTGAADDSGLPNDRFFAVRPEGSVSTLKIQRTERGDSAVYLCASRKAGVVTDTQYFGPGTRLTVL.

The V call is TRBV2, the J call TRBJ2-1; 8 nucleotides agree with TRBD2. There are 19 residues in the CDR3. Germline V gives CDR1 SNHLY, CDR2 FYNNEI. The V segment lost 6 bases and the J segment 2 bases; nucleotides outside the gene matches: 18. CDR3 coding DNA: TGTGCCAGCAGCAACCGAGGGGTAAGGAGCGGGGGTACCTACAATGAGCAGTTCTTC. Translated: CASSNRGVRSGGTYNEQFF.

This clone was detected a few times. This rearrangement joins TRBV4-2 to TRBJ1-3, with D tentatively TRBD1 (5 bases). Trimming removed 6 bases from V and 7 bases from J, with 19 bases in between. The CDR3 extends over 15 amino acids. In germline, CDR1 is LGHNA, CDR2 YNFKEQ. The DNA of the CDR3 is TGTGCCAGCAGTTTACTATCGGGGACGGATAACACCATATATTTT. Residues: CASSLLSGTDNTIYF.

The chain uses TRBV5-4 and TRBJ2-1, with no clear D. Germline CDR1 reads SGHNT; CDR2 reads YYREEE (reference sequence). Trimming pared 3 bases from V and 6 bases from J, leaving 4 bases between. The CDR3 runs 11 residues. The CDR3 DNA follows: TGTGCCAGCAGCTCGTTCAATGAGCAGTTCTTC. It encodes CASSSFNEQFF. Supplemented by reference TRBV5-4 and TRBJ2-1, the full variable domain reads ETGVTQSPTHLIKTRGQQVTLRCSSQSGHNTVSWYQQALGQGPQFIFQYYREEENGRGNFPPRFSGLQFPNYSSELNVNALELDDSALYLCASSSFNEQFFGPGTRLTVL.

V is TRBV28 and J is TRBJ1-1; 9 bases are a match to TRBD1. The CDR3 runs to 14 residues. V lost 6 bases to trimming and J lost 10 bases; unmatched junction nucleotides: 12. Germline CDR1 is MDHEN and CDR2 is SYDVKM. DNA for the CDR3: TGTGCCAGCAGACCTATACAGGGGGCGCGAGCAGCTTTCTTT. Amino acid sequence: CASRPIQGARAAFF.

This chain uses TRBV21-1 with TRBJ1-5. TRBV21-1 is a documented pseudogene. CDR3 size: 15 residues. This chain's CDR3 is CASSTRRPSNQPQHF. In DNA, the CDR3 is TGTGCCAGCAGCACCCGACGTCCTAGCAATCAGCCCCAGCATTTT.